Included here is one T cell receptor beta chain sequence, with context. Its antigen is unidentified. The junction differs from germline at one of its ends, possibly a read error. The PCR was carried out with 60 Vbeta primers and 13 Jbeta primers. Some clones are missing from TCRdb's copy, which holds only in-frame ones; the method was immunoSEQ multiplex PCR. The table records over 120,000 clones, roughly 70% of them present only once. The CDR3 runs to 14 residues. The V gene's germline CDR1 is MGHRA and CDR2 YSYEKL. These data are taken from a study of cytomegalovirus exposure and HLA in healthy donors. Overall study context: Samples from HLA-typed donors yielded about 85 million unique TCRs in an early data release. Study findings and constraints: When a later analysis was performed, an Asian-associated ancestry cluster reportedly had fewer N-insertions than the roughly 690-donor mean. In a later analysis, TCR beta V- and J-gene trimming was associated with a missense DCLRE1C variant.

Material: PBMCs. The chain has TRBV4-1 and TRBJ2-2, with D unclear. The source is a young man in good health and CMV-seropositive. The CDR3 DNA sequence: TGCGCCAGCAGTCAAGACCAGTCCGCCGGGGAGCTGTTTTTT. It translates to CASSQDQSAGELFF.